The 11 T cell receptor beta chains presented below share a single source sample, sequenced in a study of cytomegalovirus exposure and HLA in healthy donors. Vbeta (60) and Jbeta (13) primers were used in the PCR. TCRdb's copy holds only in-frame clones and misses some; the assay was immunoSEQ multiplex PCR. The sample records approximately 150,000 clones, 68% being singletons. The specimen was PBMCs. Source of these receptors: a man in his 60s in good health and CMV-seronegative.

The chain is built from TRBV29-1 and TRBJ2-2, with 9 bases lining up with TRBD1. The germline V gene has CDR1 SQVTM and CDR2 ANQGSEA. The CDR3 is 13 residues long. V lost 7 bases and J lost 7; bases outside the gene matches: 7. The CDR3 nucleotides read TGCAGCGGTAACAGGGGGCAAAACGGGGAGCTGTTTTTT. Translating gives CSGNRGQNGELFF.

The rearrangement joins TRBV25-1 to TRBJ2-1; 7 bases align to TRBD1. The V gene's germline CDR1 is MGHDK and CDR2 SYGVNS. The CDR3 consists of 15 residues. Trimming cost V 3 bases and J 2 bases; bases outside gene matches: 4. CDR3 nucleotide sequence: TGTGCCAGCAGTGACCCCGGGACAGCCTACAATGAGCAGTTCTTC. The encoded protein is CASSDPGTAYNEQFF.

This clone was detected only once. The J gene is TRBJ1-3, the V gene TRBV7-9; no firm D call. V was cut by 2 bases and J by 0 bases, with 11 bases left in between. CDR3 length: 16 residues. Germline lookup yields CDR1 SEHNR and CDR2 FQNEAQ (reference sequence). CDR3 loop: CASSLWAADSGNTIYF. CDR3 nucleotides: TGTGCCAGCAGCTTATGGGCAGCAGACTCTGGAAACACCATATATTTT.

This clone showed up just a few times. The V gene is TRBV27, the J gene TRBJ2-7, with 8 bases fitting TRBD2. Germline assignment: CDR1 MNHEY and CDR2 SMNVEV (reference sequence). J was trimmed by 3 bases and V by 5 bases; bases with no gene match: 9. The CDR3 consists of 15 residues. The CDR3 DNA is TGTGCCAGCAGTAACGGACTAGCTCTGGTCTACGAGCAGTACTTC. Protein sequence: CASSNGLALVYEQYF.

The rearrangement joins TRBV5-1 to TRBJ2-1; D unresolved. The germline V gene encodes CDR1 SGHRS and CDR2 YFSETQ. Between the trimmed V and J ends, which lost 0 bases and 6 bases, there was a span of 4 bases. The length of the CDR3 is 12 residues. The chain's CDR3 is CASSLDLNEQFF. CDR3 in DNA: TGCGCCAGCAGCTTGGATCTCAATGAGCAGTTCTTC.

DNA for the CDR3: TGTGCCAGCCAATTCGGGGCAGGGGTTGGGGCAACTAATGAAAAACTGTTTTTT. It is translated as CASQFGAGVGATNEKLFF. The V call is TRBV5-5, the J call TRBJ1-4; possible D gene TRBD1, 6 bases. Per the germline V gene, CDR1 is SGHKS and CDR2 is YYEKEE (reference sequence). Trimming removed 7 bases at V and 0 bases at J, with 22 bases between. This CDR3 comprises 18 residues.

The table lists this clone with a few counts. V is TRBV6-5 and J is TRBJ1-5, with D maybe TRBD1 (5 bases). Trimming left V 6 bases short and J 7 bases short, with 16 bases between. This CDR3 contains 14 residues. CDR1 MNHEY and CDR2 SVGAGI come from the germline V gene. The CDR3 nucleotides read TGTGCCAGCAGCCCCCCGGGGGTAGAGCAGCCCCAGCATTTT. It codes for CASSPPGVEQPQHF.

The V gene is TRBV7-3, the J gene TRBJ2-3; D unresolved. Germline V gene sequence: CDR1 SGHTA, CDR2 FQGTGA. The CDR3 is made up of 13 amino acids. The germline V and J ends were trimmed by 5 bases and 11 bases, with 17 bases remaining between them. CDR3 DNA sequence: TGTGCCAGCAGCGCGCATGACACCCGTCTGCAGTATTTT. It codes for CASSAHDTRLQYF. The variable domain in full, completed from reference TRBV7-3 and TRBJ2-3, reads GAGVSQTPSNKVTEKGKYVELRCDPISGHTALYWYRQSLGQGPEFLIYFQGTGAADDSGLPNDRFFAVRPEGSVSTLKIQRTERGDSAVYLCASSAHDTRLQYFGPGTRLTVL.

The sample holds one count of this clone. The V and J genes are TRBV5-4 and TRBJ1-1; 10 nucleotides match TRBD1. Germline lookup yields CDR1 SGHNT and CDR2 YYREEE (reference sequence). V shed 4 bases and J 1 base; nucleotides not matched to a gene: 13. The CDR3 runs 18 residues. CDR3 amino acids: CASSRRTGGTVSNTEAFF. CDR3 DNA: TGTGCCAGCAGCCGCCGGACAGGGGGAACGGTTTCGAACACTGAAGCTTTCTTT.

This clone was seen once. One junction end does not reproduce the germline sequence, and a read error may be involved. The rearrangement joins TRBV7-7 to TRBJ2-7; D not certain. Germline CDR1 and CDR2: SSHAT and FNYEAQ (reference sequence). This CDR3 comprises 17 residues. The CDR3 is CASSLPLARHNSYEQYF. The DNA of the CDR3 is TGTGCTAGCAGCTTACCCCTCGCGCGGCACAACTCCTACGAGCAGTACTTC.

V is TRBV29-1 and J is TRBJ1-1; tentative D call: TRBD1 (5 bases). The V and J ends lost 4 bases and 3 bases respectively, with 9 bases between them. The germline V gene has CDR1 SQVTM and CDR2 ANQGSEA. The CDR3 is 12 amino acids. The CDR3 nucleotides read TGCAGCGTTGGCAGGGAGGACACTGAAGCTTTCTTT. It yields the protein CSVGREDTEAFF.